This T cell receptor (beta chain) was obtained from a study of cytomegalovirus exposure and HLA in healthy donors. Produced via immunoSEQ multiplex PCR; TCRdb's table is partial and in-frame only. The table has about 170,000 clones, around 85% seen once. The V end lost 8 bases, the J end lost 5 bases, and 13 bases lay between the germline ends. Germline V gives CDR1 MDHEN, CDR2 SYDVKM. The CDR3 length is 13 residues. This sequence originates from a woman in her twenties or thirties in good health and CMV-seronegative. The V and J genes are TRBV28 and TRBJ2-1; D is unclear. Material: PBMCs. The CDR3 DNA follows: TGTGCCAGCTTGGGCGACTCTCACAATGAGCAGTTCTTC. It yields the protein CASLGDSHNEQFF.